Listed below are T cell receptor beta chains from one sample, sequenced in a study of OX40 agonist ivuxolimab in advanced cancers. Assay: immunoSEQ multiplex PCR; the TCRdb copy retains only in-frame clones and omits some. The sample holds some 48,000 clones, 80% to 95% seen once. The source material was CD4+ or CD8+ T cells sorted from blood, sampled in a trial of the OX40 agonist ivuxolimab. Every receptor here comes from an adult with an advanced solid tumor such as melanoma, head and neck, liver or kidney cancer. The CDR3 runs from the conserved cysteine through the conserved F or W. Fields, in order: D gene, J gene, clone size, V gene, CDR3 protein, CDR3 DNA. The D gene is left open where the match is weak. Clone size appears in some rows only: once, few, many, or a class for an expanded clone.

NA	TRBJ2-3	NA	TRBV2	CASSEWGPTDTQYF	TGTGCCAGCAGTGAATGGGGGCCGACAGATACGCAGTATTTT
NA	TRBJ2-6	NA	TRBV2	CATLISGANVLTF	TGTGCCACCCTCATTTCTGGGGCCAACGTCCTGACTTTC
TRBD2	TRBJ2-1	NA	TRBV10-3	CAISGGGGSYNEQFF	TGTGCCATCAGTGGAGGCGGGGGGTCCTACAATGAGCAGTTCTTC
TRBD2	TRBJ2-1	NA	TRBV5-1	CASSFRGGPGEQFF	TGCGCCAGCAGCTTCCGGGGGGGCCCCGGTGAGCAGTTCTTC
TRBD2	TRBJ2-3	once	TRBV2	CASSGEGTTDTQYF	TGTGCCAGCAGTGGGGAGGGGACCACAGATACGCAGTATTTT
NA	TRBJ2-7	NA	TRBV4-1	CASSQVDRAPEWEQYF	TGCGCCAGCAGCCAAGTTGACCGGGCCCCGGAGTGGGAGCAGTACTTC
TRBD2	TRBJ2-7	NA	TRBV27	CASSSSFSGGTYSYEQYF	TGTGCCAGCAGTTCTTCCTTTAGCGGGGGAACTTATAGCTACGAGCAGTACTTC
TRBD2	TRBJ2-1	NA	TRBV5-4	CASSLIAGGPFEQFF	TGTGCCAGCAGCTTGATAGCGGGGGGGCCATTTGAGCAGTTCTTC
TRBD1	TRBJ2-3	NA	TRBV29-1	CSVGGTGVADTQYF	TGCAGCGTTGGGGGGACAGGGGTCGCAGATACGCAGTATTTT
NA	TRBJ1-6	NA	TRBV7-2	CASSLEGYSPLHF	TGTGCCAGCAGCTTAGAAGGGTATTCACCCCTCCACTTT
NA	TRBJ1-1	once	TRBV28	CASSARAGVSDNTEAFF	TGTGCCAGCAGCGCCCGGGCAGGGGTTTCGGATAACACTGAAGCTTTCTTT
TRBD1	TRBJ2-2	NA	TRBV19	CATGTGGTGELFF	TGTGCCACCGGGACAGGGGGGACCGGGGAGCTGTTTTTT
TRBD2	TRBJ2-5	NA	TRBV7-2	CASSLAGGKETQYF	TGTGCCAGCAGCCTAGCGGGGGGGAAAGAGACCCAGTACTTC
NA	TRBJ1-1	NA	TRBV9	CASSVADRLNTEAFF	TGTGCCAGCAGCGTAGCGGACAGATTGAACACTGAAGCTTTCTTT
TRBD2	TRBJ2-2	NA	TRBV4-1	CASSQEGGAVSELFF	TGCGCCAGCAGCCAAGAGGGAGGGGCCGTATCAGAGCTGTTTTTT
NA	TRBJ2-1	NA	TRBV11-1	CASSVRNNEQFF	TGTGCCAGCAGCGTACGAAACAATGAGCAGTTCTTC
NA	TRBJ2-7	NA	TRBV30	CAWSTSLEQYF	TGTGCCTGGAGTACCAGCCTGGAGCAGTACTTC
TRBD1	TRBJ1-1	NA	TRBV6-5	CASSGDRVNTEAFF	TGTGCCAGCAGTGGAGACAGGGTCAACACTGAAGCTTTCTTT
TRBD2	TRBJ2-1	NA	TRBV2	CASSEASGGEQFF	TGTGCCAGCAGTGAAGCTAGCGGGGGCGAGCAGTTCTTC
TRBD1	TRBJ1-5	few	TRBV6-5	CASSSTGARQPQHF	TGTGCCAGCAGTTCGACAGGGGCGAGGCAGCCCCAGCATTTT
TRBD1	TRBJ1-5	NA	TRBV19	CASSPSGQGNQPQHF	TGTGCCAGTAGCCCCTCGGGACAGGGAAATCAGCCCCAGCATTTT
NA	TRBJ1-6	NA	TRBV27	CASRQRNSPLHF	TGTGCCAGCCGACAGAGGAATTCACCCCTCCACTTT
NA	TRBJ2-5	NA	TRBV6-5	CASSPGETQYF	TGTGCCAGCAGTCCGGGAGAGACCCAGTACTTC
TRBD1	TRBJ2-1	NA	TRBV4-2	CASSQDRNNEQFF	TGTGCCAGCAGCCAGGACAGGAATAATGAGCAGTTCTTC
NA	TRBJ2-7	NA	TRBV6-1	CASSEPLVYEQYF	TGTGCCAGCAGTGAACCGCTAGTATACGAGCAGTACTTC
NA	TRBJ2-5	NA	TRBV11-2	CASSLSSGLGFGETQYF	TGTGCCAGCAGCTTAAGTTCGGGGTTAGGATTCGGGGAGACCCAGTACTTC
NA	TRBJ2-7	NA	TRBV6-1	CASSEKQVSYEQYF	TGTGCCAGCAGTGAAAAACAGGTGTCCTACGAGCAGTACTTC
NA	TRBJ1-5	NA	TRBV11-2	CASSPDLNQPQHF	TGTGCCAGCAGCCCCGATCTCAATCAGCCCCAGCATTTT
NA	TRBJ1-2	NA	TRBV5-6	CASSLSGLKGYTF	TGTGCCAGCAGCTTGTCGGGGTTAAAGGGCTACACCTTC
NA	TRBJ1-2	NA	TRBV6-6	CASSRDRSGGYTF	TGTGCCAGCAGTCGTGACAGGTCTGGTGGCTACACCTTC
NA	TRBJ2-5	NA	TRBV25-1	CASETGIQETQYF	TGTGCCAGCGAAACCGGGATTCAAGAGACCCAGTACTTC
TRBD2	TRBJ2-4	NA	TRBV5-4	CASSLLAEDKNIQYF	TGTGCCAGCAGCCTCCTAGCGGAGGACAAAAACATTCAGTACTTC
NA	TRBJ1-2	NA	TRBV12-5	CASGLVSGGRGYGYTF	TGTGCTAGTGGTTTGGTGTCGGGGGGCAGAGGCTATGGCTACACCTTC
NA	TRBJ1-1	few	TRBV7-2	CASSPFLGNTEAFF	TGTGCCAGCAGCCCTTTCCTTGGCAACACTGAAGCTTTCTTT
NA	TRBJ2-3	NA	TRBV29-1	CSVEDGSTDTQYF	TGCAGCGTTGAAGACGGAAGCACAGATACGCAGTATTTT
NA	TRBJ1-1	NA	TRBV30	CAWSALGGSMNTEAFF	TGTGCCTGGAGCGCTTTGGGGGGATCCATGAACACTGAAGCTTTCTTT
NA	TRBJ1-1	NA	TRBV27	CASGGQLNTEAFF	TGTGCCAGCGGAGGACAACTTAACACTGAAGCTTTCTTT